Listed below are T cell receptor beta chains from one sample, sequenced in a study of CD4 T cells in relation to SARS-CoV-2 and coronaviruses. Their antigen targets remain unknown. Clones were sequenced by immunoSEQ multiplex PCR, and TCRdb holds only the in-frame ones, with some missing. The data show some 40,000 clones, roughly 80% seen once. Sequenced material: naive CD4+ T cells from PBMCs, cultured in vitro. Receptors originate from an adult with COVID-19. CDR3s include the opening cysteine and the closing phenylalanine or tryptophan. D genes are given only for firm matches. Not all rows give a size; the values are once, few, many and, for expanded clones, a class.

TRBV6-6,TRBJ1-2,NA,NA,TGTGCCAGCAGCTTAGAGTCCGGGGTGAACTATGGCTACACCTTC,CASSLESGVNYGYTF
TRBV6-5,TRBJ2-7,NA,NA,TGTGCCAGCAAGCCCGACCCGGGACTCCCGGGTGGTGTGTACTTC,CASKPDPGLPGGVYF
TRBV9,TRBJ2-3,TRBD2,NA,TGTGCCAGCAGCGCCACGGGACTAGCGGTCACAGATACGCAGTATTTT,CASSATGLAVTDTQYF
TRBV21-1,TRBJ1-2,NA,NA,TGTGCCAGCAGCAAAGAACTGGGCTCTATCTATGGCTACACCTTC,CASSKELGSIYGYTF
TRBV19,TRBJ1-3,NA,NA,TGTGCCAGTAGCCCTACTTCTGGAAACACCATATATTTT,CASSPTSGNTIYF
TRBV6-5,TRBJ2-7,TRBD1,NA,TGTGCCAGCAGGGGCTTGGGGACAGGGAAGTGGTACTTC,CASRGLGTGKWYF
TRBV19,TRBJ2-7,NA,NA,TGTGCCAGTAGAGCCGGGACCGACGATCGCTACGAGCAGTACTTC,CASRAGTDDRYEQYF
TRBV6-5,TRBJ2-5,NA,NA,TGTGCCAGCAGCGTGCAACAGGGACGAGAGACCCAGTACTTC,CASSVQQGRETQYF
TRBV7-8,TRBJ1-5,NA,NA,TGTGCCAGCAGCTTAGCATCGGTCGGGGGCAATCAGCCCCAGCATTTT,CASSLASVGGNQPQHF
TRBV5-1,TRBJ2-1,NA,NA,TGCGCCAGCAGCCCCGAAATCGGACAGACGAACGATGAGCAGTTCTTC,CASSPEIGQTNDEQFF
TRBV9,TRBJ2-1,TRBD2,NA,TGTGCCAGCAGCGTAGCGGGAGGGGTTGAGCAGTTCTTC,CASSVAGGVEQFF
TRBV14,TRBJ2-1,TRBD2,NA,TGTGCCAGCAGCCGAACTAGCGGAGGTTACAATGAGCAGTTCTTC,CASSRTSGGYNEQFF
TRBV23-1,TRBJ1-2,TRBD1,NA,TGCGCCAGCAGTCACCGAACGGACAGGGGGCGCGAAAGTGACTATGGCTACACCTTC,CASSHRTDRGRESDYGYTF
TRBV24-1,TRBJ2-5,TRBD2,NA,TGTGCCACCAGTGATCCTCTAGCGGGAGAAGGGGAGACCCAGTACTTC,CATSDPLAGEGETQYF
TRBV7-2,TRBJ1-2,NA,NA,TGTGCCAGCAGCTCTAGGTACGGCTACACCTTC,CASSSRYGYTF
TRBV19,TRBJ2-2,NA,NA,TGTGCCACTGGACTCACAGGGTCCTACACCGGGGAGCTGTTTTTT,CATGLTGSYTGELFF
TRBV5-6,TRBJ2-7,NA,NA,TGTGCCAGCAGCTTGGATCTCTACGAGCAGTACTTC,CASSLDLYEQYF
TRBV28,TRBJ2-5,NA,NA,TGTGCCAGCACCCACAGAACTTGGTACCAAGAGACCCAGTACTTC,CASTHRTWYQETQYF
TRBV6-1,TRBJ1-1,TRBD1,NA,TGTGCCAGCAACCGACAGGGGGACTACACTGAAGCTTTCTTT,CASNRQGDYTEAFF
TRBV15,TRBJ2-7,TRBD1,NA,TGTGCCACCAGCAGAGGACAGGGGGCTTACGAGCAGTACTTC,CATSRGQGAYEQYF
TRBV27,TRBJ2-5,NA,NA,TGTGCCAGCAGACGACAGGCGAAAGAGACCCAGTACTTC,CASRRQAKETQYF
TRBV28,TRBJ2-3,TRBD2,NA,TGTGCCAGCAGTTTATGGGGCGGGAGTGGGGCAGATACGCAGTATTTT,CASSLWGGSGADTQYF
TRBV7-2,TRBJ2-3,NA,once,TGTGCCAGCAGCTTAGTCTGGGGCGGCACAGATACGCAGTATTTT,CASSLVWGGTDTQYF
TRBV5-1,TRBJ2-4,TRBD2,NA,TGCGCCATAAAGCCGACTAGCGGGAGGGCCATAGCCAAAAACATTCAGTACTTC,CAIKPTSGRAIAKNIQYF
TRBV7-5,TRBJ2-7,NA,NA,TGTGCCAGCGGGGGACAGGGGGCTTACGAGCAGTACTTC,CASGGQGAYEQYF
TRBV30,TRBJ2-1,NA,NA,TGTACCCGCCCATCTTTCGAGCAGTTCTTC,CTRPSFEQFF
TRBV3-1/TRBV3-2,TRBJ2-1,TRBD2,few,TGTGCCAGCAGCCGAAGACTAGCGGGAGTGGATGAGCAGTTCTTC,CASSRRLAGVDEQFF
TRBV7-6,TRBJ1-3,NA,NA,TGTGCCAGCAGCTTAGTTGGGTACTCCTCTGGAAACACCATATATTTT,CASSLVGYSSGNTIYF
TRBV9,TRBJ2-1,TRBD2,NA,TGTGCCAGCAGCGTAGATCTAGCGGGAGGGCCCGGTGAGCAGTTCTTC,CASSVDLAGGPGEQFF
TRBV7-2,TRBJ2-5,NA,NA,TGTGCCAGCAGCTTAGCCCTCCAAGAGACCCAGTACTTC,CASSLALQETQYF
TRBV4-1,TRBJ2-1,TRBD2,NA,TGCGCCAGCAGCCCCACGGGACTAACGGTCTCCTACAATGAGCAGTTCTTC,CASSPTGLTVSYNEQFF
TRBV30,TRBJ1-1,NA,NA,TGTGCCTGGAGTGGGGGGAGGGGAGAAGCTTTCTTT,CAWSGGRGEAFF
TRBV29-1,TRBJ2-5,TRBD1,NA,TGCAGCGTTTCCGACAGGGGCCGCGGAGAGACCCAGTACTTC,CSVSDRGRGETQYF